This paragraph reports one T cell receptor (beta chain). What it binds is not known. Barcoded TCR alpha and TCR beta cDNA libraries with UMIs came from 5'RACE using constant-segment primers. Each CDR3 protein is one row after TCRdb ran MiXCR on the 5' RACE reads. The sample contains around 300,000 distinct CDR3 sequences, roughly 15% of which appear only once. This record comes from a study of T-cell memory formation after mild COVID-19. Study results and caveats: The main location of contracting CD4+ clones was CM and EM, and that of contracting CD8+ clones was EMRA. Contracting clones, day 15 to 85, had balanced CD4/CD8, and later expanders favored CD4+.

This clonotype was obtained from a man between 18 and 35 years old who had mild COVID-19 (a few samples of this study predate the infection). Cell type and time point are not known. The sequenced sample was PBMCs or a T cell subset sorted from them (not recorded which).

CDR3 in DNA: TGTGCCAGCAGTGGACTAGAGTATACGCAGTATTTT. Amino acid sequence: CASSGLEYTQYF. This chain links TRBV6-6 with TRBJ2-3; 7 nucleotides line up with TRBD2. The germline gives CDR1 MNHNY, CDR2 SVGAGI (reference sequence). With V trimmed by 5 bases and J by 7 bases, 3 bases remained unmatched. CDR3 length: 12 residues.